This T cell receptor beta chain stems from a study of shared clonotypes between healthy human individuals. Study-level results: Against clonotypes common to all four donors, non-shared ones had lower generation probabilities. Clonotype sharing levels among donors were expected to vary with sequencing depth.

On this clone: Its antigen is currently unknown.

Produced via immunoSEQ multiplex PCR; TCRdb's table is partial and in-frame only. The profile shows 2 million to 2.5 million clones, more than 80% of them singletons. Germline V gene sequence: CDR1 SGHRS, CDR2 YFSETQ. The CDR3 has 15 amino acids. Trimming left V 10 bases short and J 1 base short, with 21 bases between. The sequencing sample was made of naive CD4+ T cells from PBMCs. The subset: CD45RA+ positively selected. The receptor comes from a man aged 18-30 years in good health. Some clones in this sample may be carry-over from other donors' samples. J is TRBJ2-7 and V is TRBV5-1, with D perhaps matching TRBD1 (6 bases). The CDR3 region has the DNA TGCGCCGCACAAATCAGAGAGGGGGTGTCCTACGAGCAGTACTTC. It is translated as CAAQIREGVSYEQYF.